This TCR beta chain was identified in a study of blood T cells in healthy people across ages. The second PCR ran about 6 to 12 cycles with a sample-barcoded 5' primer and J-beta primers. Researchers report that a template-switch adaptor with 12 random nucleotides tagged each cDNA molecule. Every sample gave at least 2.5 million paired-end reads containing CDR3. TCRdb ran MiXCR on the 5' RACE reads and lists one entry per CDR3 protein. The sample consists of some 1.5 million distinct CDR3 sequences, 40% to 45% of them appearing once. Germline CDR1 reads DFQATT; CDR2 reads SNEGSKA (reference sequence). The CDR3 covers 13 residues. V lost 5 bases to trimming and J lost 1 base, with 11 bases between them. The sample holds a few counts of this clonotype.

Sequenced sample: blood. The TCR sequence derives from a young woman in good health. The V gene is TRBV20-1, the J gene TRBJ2-5, with D hard to call. The CDR3, as DNA: TGCAGTGCTCCATGGACCTTCCAAGAGACCCAGTACTTC. Its translation: CSAPWTFQETQYF.